These 6 T cell receptor beta chains share one sample of origin, sequenced in a study of blood T cell repertoires in COVID-19. Method: immunoSEQ multiplex PCR; TCRdb's copy keeps in-frame clones and lacks some. The sample includes some 120,000 clones, about nine tenths of them seen just once. Sequencing input: peripheral blood. The source of these receptors is a human donor with active COVID-19. The donor label of this sample is uncertain.

The DNA for the CDR3 is TGCGCCAGCAGCCAAGAGGCGTCTAGCGGGGTCTCAGATACGCAGTATTTT. As protein: CASSQEASSGVSDTQYF. V is TRBV4-1 and J is TRBJ2-3; 9 bases are a match to TRBD2. Looked up from germline, CDR1 is MGHRA and CDR2 is YSYEKL. The CDR3 runs to 17 residues. Trimming at V came to 0 bases and at J to 4 bases, leaving 8 bases not matched to a gene.

The gene calls are TRBV30 and TRBJ2-6; D is undetermined. The CDR3 runs to 15 residues. Germline CDR1 reads GTSNPN; CDR2 reads SVGIG (reference sequence). V gave up 3 bases and J gave up 0 bases, with 9 bases separating them. The CDR3 nucleotides are TGTGCCTGGAGGAACAGACACTCTGGGGCCAACGTCCTGACTTTC. Encoded protein: CAWRNRHSGANVLTF.

This chain joins TRBV21-1 and TRBJ1-2; TRBD1 is the table's D call, not checked against the DNA. TRBV21-1 is a documented pseudogene. CDR3 size: 16 residues. CDR3 region: CASSTPDRDDNYGYTF. DNA of the CDR3: TGTGCCAGCAGCACACCAGACAGGGACGATAACTATGGCTACACCTTC.

V is TRBV5-6 and J is TRBJ1-1; the D is unclear. Germline V gives CDR1 SGHDT, CDR2 YYEEEE. V dropped 4 bases and J dropped 1 base, with 2 bases sitting between them. CDR3 length: 11 residues. The CDR3 loop reads CASSQNTEAFF. CDR3 nucleotide sequence: TGTGCCAGCAGCCAGAACACTGAAGCTTTCTTT.

V usage is TRBV2 and J usage is TRBJ2-7, with D possibly matching TRBD1 (6 bases). V lost 5 bases and J lost 2, with 13 bases in between. This CDR3 spans 14 amino acids. Germline CDR1 reads SNHLY; CDR2 reads FYNNEI. CDR3 in amino acids: CASSRRRDTYEQYF. The CDR3 DNA reads TGTGCCAGCAGTAGACGCCGGGACACCTACGAGCAGTACTTC.

This sequence joins TRBV3-1 (or the pseudogene TRBV3-2) and TRBJ1-1, with 9 bases that match TRBD1. J gave up 9 bases and V 1 base, and 12 bases lay outside the gene matches. Germline CDR1 reads LGHDT; CDR2 reads YNNKEL (reference sequence). This CDR3 has 16 residues. The CDR3 DNA is TGTGCCAGCAGCCAAGCAACAGGGGGCGGGCGGGGACAAGCTTTCTTT. Translation gives CASSQATGGGRGQAFF.